Each of the 18 T cell receptor beta chains below was sequenced from the same sample in a study of blood T cells in healthy people across ages. It was with a sample-barcoded 5' primer and a J-beta primer mix that a second PCR of roughly 6 to 11 cycles was run. TCRdb re-analysed the 5' RACE reads in MiXCR, keeping a single row per CDR3 protein. The table has about 670,000 distinct CDR3 sequences, 40% to 45% seen once. Sequencing was carried out using blood. The receptor set was obtained from an elderly man in good health.

The gene calls are TRBV29-1 and TRBJ1-2; weak D call: TRBD1 (6 bases). Germline V lookup: CDR1 SQVTM, CDR2 ANQGSEA. The CDR3 totals 12 residues. For the CDR3, the DNA is TGCACTATTGAGTCTTCCAGGGGAAGCTACACCTTC. This codes for CTIESSRGSYTF.

This clonotype was seen a few times. The rearrangement uses TRBV28 and TRBJ2-5, with D hard to call. The CDR3 sequence is 13 residues long. Trimming left V 5 bases short and J 3 bases short, with 10 bases between. Germline V CDR1 and CDR2: MDHEN, SYDVKM. The CDR3 nucleotides read TGTGCCAGCAGTGTAAGTCTTGAAGAGACCCAGTACTTC. Its translation is CASSVSLEETQYF.

The chain joins TRBV18 to TRBJ1-1, with no clear D. Germline-derived CDR1 and CDR2 are KGHSH and LQKENI. The germline V and J ends were trimmed by 3 bases and 0 bases, with 11 bases remaining between them. This CDR3 has 15 residues. The CDR3 DNA is TGTGCCAGCTCACCTCAAGGGATTCTGAACACTGAAGCTTTCTTT. Its translation is CASSPQGILNTEAFF.

CDR3 residues: CASSLVASGGAYEQYF. CDR3 DNA sequence: TGCGCCAGCAGCTTGGTTGCTAGCGGGGGGGCCTACGAGCAGTACTTC. This rearrangement joins TRBV5-1 to TRBJ2-7; 12 bases are a match to TRBD2. Germline V gene sequence: CDR1 SGHRS, CDR2 YFSETQ. The CDR3 sequence is 16 residues long. Losses at the gene ends were 0 bases for V and 2 bases for J; bases not matched to a gene: 3.

This clonotype was recorded many times. The rearrangement joins TRBV28 to TRBJ1-2; 8 bases are shared with TRBD1. The germline CDR1 and CDR2 sequences are MDHEN and SYDVKM. The V gene end was trimmed by 7 bases and the J gene end by 4 bases; junction bases not matched to a gene: 8. This CDR3 has 14 amino acids. The DNA of the CDR3 is TGTGCCAGCAAGTTCCGGGACAGGCCCTATGGCTACACCTTC. Its protein is CASKFRDRPYGYTF.

V usage is TRBV20-1 and J usage is TRBJ2-3; TRBD1 might be the D (5 bases). Germline CDR1 is DFQATT and CDR2 is SNEGSKA (reference sequence). This CDR3 is built from 12 residues. V dropped 5 bases and J dropped 9 bases, with 15 bases sitting between them. The CDR3 sequence is CSAPEERTTQYF. The CDR3 coding sequence is TGCAGTGCTCCTGAAGAGAGGACAACGCAGTATTTT.

The rearrangement uses TRBV6-6 and TRBJ1-1, with D possibly TRBD1 on 6 matching bases. Between the trimmed V and J ends, which lost 0 bases and 2 bases, there was a span of 16 bases. The CDR3 is 17 amino acids. Germline V gene lookup returns CDR1 MNHNY and CDR2 SVGAGI (reference sequence). This chain's CDR3 is CASSYSPRGSLNTEAFF. The CDR3, as DNA: TGTGCCAGCAGTTACTCCCCCAGGGGTTCCCTTAACACTGAAGCTTTCTTT.

This clonotype came up a few times. The V and J genes are TRBV27 and TRBJ2-7; tentative D call: TRBD2 (5 bases). Germline loops: CDR1 MNHEY, CDR2 SMNVEV (reference sequence). Trimming pared 4 bases from V and 6 bases from J, leaving 10 bases between. The CDR3 totals 12 residues. CDR3 DNA: TGTGCCAGCAGTTCCCTCAGCGGCGAGCAGTACTTC. Translated, it gives CASSSLSGEQYF.

The chain recombines TRBV11-2 with TRBJ2-5; no clear D. V dropped 4 bases and J dropped 1 base, with 13 bases sitting between them. The CDR3 has 15 residues. Germline CDR1 and CDR2: SGHAT and FQNNGV. The CDR3 here is CASSSARNVQETQYF. The DNA of the CDR3 is TGTGCCAGCAGCTCCGCCAGAAATGTCCAAGAGACCCAGTACTTC.

This clonotype was seen at least ten times. This chain connects TRBV6-5 to TRBJ2-4, with 8 bases lining up with TRBD1. CDR1 and CDR2 from the germline V gene are MNHEY and SVGAGI. This CDR3 has 15 amino acids. V trimming: 4 bases; J trimming: 1 base; junction bases outside the gene matches: 3. Here the CDR3 DNA reads TGTGCCAGCAGTTCAAACAGGGGGGCCAAAAACATTCAGTACTTC. Amino acids: CASSSNRGAKNIQYF.

This clonotype was seen many times. The V call is TRBV7-9, the J call TRBJ1-2, with D hard to call. Trimming took off 5 bases at V and 1 base at J, with 8 bases between the two ends. CDR3 length: 13 residues. CDR1 and CDR2 from the germline V gene are SEHNR and FQNEAQ (reference sequence). The CDR3 nucleotides read TGTGCCAGCAGCCCACAGCGTAACTATGGCTACACCTTC. It encodes CASSPQRNYGYTF.

This clonotype was counted ten times or more. V and J are TRBV7-2 and TRBJ2-3; 11 bases align to TRBD2. The CDR3 length is 17 residues. J gave up 1 base and V 8 bases, and 11 bases lay outside the gene matches. Germline CDR1 reads SGHTA; CDR2 reads FQGNSA. The DNA of the CDR3 is TGTGCCAGCGCTGGGGCTAGCGGGGGGAGGGGCACAGATACGCAGTATTTT. The encoded protein is CASAGASGGRGTDTQYF.

This chain links TRBV6-6 with TRBJ2-1; TRBD1 or TRBD2 may be the D gene (5 bases each). Trimming left V 2 bases short and J 0 bases short, with 11 bases between. The germline V gene encodes CDR1 MNHNY and CDR2 SVGAGI (reference sequence). The CDR3 runs to 16 residues. CDR3 bases: TGTGCCAGCAGTTACCTCGGGGCGAGCTCCTACAATGAGCAGTTCTTC. Translation: CASSYLGASSYNEQFF.

The chain joins TRBV7-9 to TRBJ2-3; TRBD2 matches 7 bases. V lost 5 bases, J lost 3 bases, and 14 bases stayed unmatched. The CDR3 runs to 17 residues. Germline CDR1 SEHNR, CDR2 FQNEAQ (reference sequence). The CDR3 nucleotides are TGTGCCAGCAGCCCAGGCCCCAAAGGCGGGGGTACAGATACGCAGTATTTT. It specifies CASSPGPKGGGTDTQYF.

This clonotype came up a few times. This chain uses TRBV5-1 with TRBJ1-5; the D gene is possibly TRBD1 (5 bases). Per germline, CDR1 SGHRS and CDR2 YFSETQ. The CDR3 runs to 15 residues. Trimming took 1 base from V and 5 from J, leaving 13 bases between them. The DNA of the CDR3 is TGCGCCAGCAGCTTGATCGGGGGAAAGGATCAGCCCCAGCATTTT. Translation gives CASSLIGGKDQPQHF.

The chain employs TRBV18 and TRBJ2-7, with D perhaps assigned TRBD1 or TRBD2 (5 bases each). The CDR3 is made up of 16 amino acids. The germline V gene has CDR1 KGHSH and CDR2 LQKENI. Trimming left V 1 base short and J 2 bases short, with 15 bases between. The CDR3 loop is CASSPQRRTTAYEQYF. The CDR3 DNA sequence: TGTGCCAGCTCACCACAACGGAGGACAACCGCCTACGAGCAGTACTTC. The whole variable domain, remainder taken from reference TRBV18 and TRBJ2-7, is NAGVMQNPRHLVRRRGQEARLRCSPMKGHSHVYWYRQLPEEGLKFMVYLQKENIIDESGMPKERFSAEFPKEGPSILRIQQVVRGDSAAYFCASSPQRRTTAYEQYFGPGTRLTVT.

The count of this clonotype is one. The chain links TRBV7-9 to TRBJ1-6; D remains unclear. Germline CDR1 SEHNR, CDR2 FQNEAQ (reference sequence). V was trimmed by 1 base and J by 11 bases, leaving 15 bases between them. The length of the CDR3 is 15 residues. This CDR3 is CASSLDLVGTTPLHF. The CDR3 DNA sequence: TGTGCCAGCAGCTTAGATCTTGTGGGAACGACACCCCTCCACTTT.

The V call is TRBV4-2, the J call TRBJ1-6, with 8 bases matching TRBD1. V was pared by 1 base and J by 9 bases, with 5 bases of the junction left unmatched. The CDR3 is 15 amino acids. Germline CDR1 is LGHNA and CDR2 is YNFKEQ. The CDR3 coding sequence is TGTGCCAGCAGCCAAGGTGCAGGGGGCACTTCACCCCTCCACTTT. This codes for CASSQGAGGTSPLHF.